Listed here are 25 T cell receptor beta chains from one sample, sequenced in a study of PD-1 blockade in classical Hodgkin lymphoma. TCRdb's table, derived via immunoSEQ multiplex PCR, lists solely in-frame clones and lacks some. The data show tens of thousands of clones, 80% seen once. Time point meaning: cycle 4 day 1 (C4D1), after more than five weeks of nivolumab. Following autologous stem cell transplantation, relapse occurred in every patient, and exposure to brentuximab vedotin varied. This specimen consisted of peripheral blood mononuclear cells (PBMCs), obtained before the fourth cycle of nivolumab. These receptors originate from a human donor with classical Hodgkin lymphoma.

A single count supports this clone. The chain has TRBV5-1 and TRBJ2-2; TRBD1 is a possible D gene (6 bases). Germline V CDR1 and CDR2: SGHRS, YFSETQ. CDR3 size: 14 residues. V was trimmed by 3 bases and J by 8 bases, leaving 14 bases between them. The CDR3 reads CASSYRTDPGELFF. The CDR3 coding sequence is TGCGCCAGCAGCTACAGGACAGATCCAGGGGAGCTGTTTTTT.

A few counts support this clone. The genes are TRBV18 and TRBJ1-5, with 8 bases lining up with TRBD1. The germline CDR1 and CDR2 sequences are KGHSH and LQKENI. The ends lost 3 bases at V and 7 bases at J; junction bases unmatched: 11. The CDR3 extends over 16 amino acids. The CDR3 spells CASSPQATGGGQPQHF. CDR3 nucleotide sequence: TGTGCCAGCTCACCTCAAGCCACAGGGGGTGGACAGCCCCAGCATTTT.

For this clone: At the DNA level, this CDR3 is encoded by other sequences in the same sample as well. The chain joins TRBV19 to TRBJ1-1; 7 bases agree with TRBD1. V was pared by 6 bases and J by 0 bases, with 7 bases of the junction left unmatched. Germline-derived CDR1 and CDR2 are LNHDA and SQIVND (reference sequence). The CDR3 sequence is 15 residues long. CDR3 residues: CASRRQGQLNTEAFF. In DNA form, the CDR3 reads TGTGCCAGTAGGCGTCAGGGACAGTTGAACACTGAAGCTTTCTTT.

J is TRBJ2-4 and V is TRBV5-1; TRBD1 matches at 7 bases. There are 16 residues in the CDR3. The germline V gene encodes CDR1 SGHRS and CDR2 YFSETQ. With V trimmed by 1 base and J by 1 base, 5 bases remained unmatched. CDR3 loop: CASSLTGAFAKNIQYF. The DNA of the CDR3 is TGCGCCAGCAGCTTGACAGGGGCGTTTGCCAAAAACATTCAGTACTTC.

This chain connects TRBV27 to TRBJ1-4; unclear D gene. V shed 7 bases and J shed 0 bases, with 12 bases lying between them. CDR3 length equals 15 residues. Germline V lookup: CDR1 MNHEY, CDR2 SMNVEV (reference sequence). CDR3 sequence reads: CASTLTSATNEKLFF. The CDR3 DNA is TGTGCCAGCACCCTGACCTCCGCAACTAATGAAAAACTGTTTTTT.

The V call is TRBV10-3, the J call TRBJ2-2, with no clear D. This CDR3 has 15 amino acids. Germline V CDR1 and CDR2: ENHRY, SYGVKD. Trimming removed 3 bases at V and 0 bases at J, with 8 bases between. The CDR3 loop reads CAISESVANTGELFF. CDR3 DNA sequence: TGTGCCATCAGTGAATCGGTAGCGAACACCGGGGAGCTGTTTTTT.

The chain links TRBV5-1 to TRBJ2-2, with D perhaps matching TRBD1 (6 bases). This CDR3 is built from 15 residues. Germline-derived CDR1 and CDR2 are SGHRS and YFSETQ. The V end was cut by 0 bases, the J end by 4 bases, with 10 bases between. In DNA, the CDR3 is TGCGCCAGCAGCTTGGATCAGGGGACCACCGGGGAGCTGTTTTTT. This sequence encodes CASSLDQGTTGELFF.

The V and J genes are TRBV18 and TRBJ1-2, with 9 nucleotides matching TRBD1. J lost 5 bases, V lost 3 bases, and 7 bases had no gene match. CDR1 and CDR2 from the germline V gene are KGHSH and LQKENI. This CDR3 spans 15 amino acids. The CDR3 DNA is TGTGCCAGCTCACCTTGGACAGGGGAGAGGTATGGCTACACCTTC. Amino acid sequence: CASSPWTGERYGYTF. The entire variable domain, with the rest obtained from reference TRBV18 and TRBJ1-2, is as follows: NAGVMQNPRHLVRRRGQEARLRCSPMKGHSHVYWYRQLPEEGLKFMVYLQKENIIDESGMPKERFSAEFPKEGPSILRIQQVVRGDSAAYFCASSPWTGERYGYTFGSGTRLTVV.

With regard to this clone: One end of the junction varies from germline; a read error may be responsible. The CDR3 DNA sequence: TGCGCCAGCACCTTGAGGACAGGGGCGAACACTGAAGCTTTCTTT. Protein sequence: CASTLRTGANTEAFF. The gene calls are TRBV5-1 and TRBJ1-1; 9 bases fit TRBD1. The CDR3 runs 15 residues. Looked up from germline, CDR1 is SGHRS and CDR2 is YFSETQ.

The rearrangement uses TRBV7-9 and TRBJ1-3; D is unresolved. Trimming took off 5 bases at V and 0 bases at J, with 14 bases between the two ends. This CDR3 comprises 16 residues. Germline loops: CDR1 SEHNR, CDR2 FQNEAQ (reference sequence). Written as DNA, the CDR3 is TGTGCCAGCAGCCCTCCCGGGCCAAGCTCTGGAAACACCATATATTTT. Translated, it gives CASSPPGPSSGNTIYF.

The rearrangement joins TRBV28 to TRBJ1-5; 7 bases map to TRBD1. This CDR3 comprises 14 residues. Germline V gene data show CDR1 as MDHEN and CDR2 as SYDVKM. With V trimmed by 5 bases and J by 1 base, 2 bases remained unmatched. CDR3 coding DNA: TGTGCCAGCAGTATACAGGGGAGCAATCAGCCCCAGCATTTT. Translating it yields CASSIQGSNQPQHF. Drawing the rest from reference TRBV28 and TRBJ1-5, the complete variable domain is DVKVTQSSRYLVKRTGEKVFLECVQDMDHENMFWYRQDPGLGLRLIYFSYDVKMKEKGDIPEGYSVSREKKERFSLILESASTNQTSMYLCASSIQGSNQPQHFGDGTRLSIL.

This chain uses TRBV19 with TRBJ1-1, with unresolved D. This CDR3 has 13 amino acids. Trimming cost V 3 bases and J 0 bases, with 5 bases left between them. Germline CDR1 is LNHDA and CDR2 is SQIVND (reference sequence). The CDR3, as DNA: TGTGCCAGTAGTATCCAGCTGAACACTGAAGCTTTCTTT. It encodes CASSIQLNTEAFF.

CDR3 sequence (DNA): TGTGCCAGCAGCCGTCCCCCGGGCACCTACGAGCAGTACTTC. Translated, it gives CASSRPPGTYEQYF. This chain joins TRBV5-6 and TRBJ2-7, with D hard to call. In germline, CDR1 is SGHDT, CDR2 YYEEEE. This CDR3 has 14 residues. Trimming pared 4 bases from V and 2 bases from J, leaving 13 bases between.

This chain uses TRBV9 with TRBJ1-2, with TRBD1 matching 8 bases. Trimming at V came to 4 bases and at J to 4 bases, leaving 6 bases not matched to a gene. CDR1 and CDR2 (germline): SGDLS, YYNGEE. This CDR3 has 14 residues. CDR3 region: CASSTSGGSYGYTF. CDR3 nucleotide sequence: TGTGCCAGCAGCACCTCAGGGGGCAGCTATGGCTACACCTTC.

The V call is TRBV30, the J call TRBJ1-5, with D unclear. Germline V gene lookup returns CDR1 GTSNPN and CDR2 SVGIG (reference sequence). This CDR3 region has 13 residues. V lost 2 bases and J lost 6, with 11 bases in between. In nucleotides, the CDR3 is TGTGCCTGGAGTCAGTCGGGTGGTCAGCCCCAGCATTTT. Amino acids: CAWSQSGGQPQHF. The full variable domain, completed using reference TRBV30 and TRBJ1-5, is SQTIHQWPATLVQPVGSPLSLECTVEGTSNPNLYWYRQAAGRGLQLLFYSVGIGQISSEVPQNLSASRPQDRQFILSSKKLLLSDSGFYLCAWSQSGGQPQHFGDGTRLSIL.

This sequence joins TRBV6-1 and TRBJ2-1, with D possibly matching TRBD2 (5 bases). The CDR3 sequence is 15 residues long. V lost 2 bases to trimming and J lost 8 bases, with 16 bases between them. The germline CDR1 and CDR2 sequences are MNHNS and SASEGT. CDR3 nucleotides: TGTGCCAGCAGTGAAATTGGGCTAGCCTGGGATGAGCAGTTCTTC. Amino acids: CASSEIGLAWDEQFF.

The table lists this clone with a few counts. An end of the junction does not agree with germline; a read error may underlie this. CDR3 loop: CASSPLHF. CDR3 sequence (DNA): TGTGCCAGCAGCCCTCTCCACTTC. The genes are TRBV11-1 and TRBJ2-7, with unresolved D. The CDR3 contains 8 residues. From germline, CDR1 is SGHAT and CDR2 FQDESV (reference sequence).

The chain has TRBV27 and TRBJ2-5; no definite D call. This CDR3 is 11 amino acids long. Germline CDR1 is MNHEY and CDR2 is SMNVEV (reference sequence). Between the trimmed V and J ends, which lost 3 bases and 4 bases, there was a span of 3 bases. In DNA, the CDR3 is TGTGCCAGCAGTTTGACAGAGACCCAGTACTTC. Encoded protein: CASSLTETQYF.

The rearrangement joins TRBV7-8 to TRBJ2-1; D might be TRBD2 (5 bases). There are 16 residues in the CDR3. V shed 1 base and J shed 9 bases, with 19 bases lying between them. From germline, CDR1 is SGHVS and CDR2 FQNEAQ. Here the CDR3 reads CASSLGGSVSGGEQFF. CDR3 in DNA: TGTGCCAGCAGCTTAGGAGGGAGCGTTTCGGGTGGTGAGCAGTTCTTC.

The rearrangement uses TRBV6-1 and TRBJ1-2; 9 bases fit TRBD1. The CDR3 contains 15 residues. Germline V gene data show CDR1 as MNHNS and CDR2 as SASEGT. J was trimmed by 7 bases and V by 1 base; bases with no gene match: 7. The CDR3 sequence: CASSEGTGGWLGYTF. In DNA, the CDR3 is TGTGCCAGCAGTGAAGGAACAGGGGGCTGGCTTGGCTACACCTTC.

Worth noting for this clone: The junction shows a germline mismatch at one end, possibly a read error. The chain combines TRBV7-7 with TRBJ2-7; perhaps TRBD2 as D (6 bases). In germline, CDR1 is SSHAT, CDR2 FNYEAQ (reference sequence). The CDR3 has 13 amino acids. The CDR3 protein is CASSLGGTHEQYF. Here the CDR3 DNA reads TGTGCTAGCAGCTTAGGAGGGACCCACGAGCAGTACTTC.

This clone was observed a handful of times. The chain has TRBV20-1 and TRBJ1-1, with no clear D. The germline V gene has CDR1 DFQATT and CDR2 SNEGSKA (reference sequence). CDR3 length equals 11 residues. Trimming left V 2 bases short and J 11 bases short, with 12 bases between. The CDR3 DNA is TGCAGTGCTAGACTCAACCCGTCGGCTTTCTTT. This gives the protein CSARLNPSAFF.

The chain recombines TRBV5-1 with TRBJ1-1; D uncertain. V shed 3 bases and J shed 3 bases, with 9 bases lying between them. The germline gives CDR1 SGHRS, CDR2 YFSETQ. The CDR3 loop spans 13 amino acids. The CDR3 region is CASSYQADTEAFF. As DNA, the CDR3 is TGCGCCAGCAGCTATCAAGCGGACACTGAAGCTTTCTTT.

As DNA, the CDR3 is TGTGCCAGCAGTTCCGTCCGGGACAGGGGGAGGGGGAGCAATCAGCCCCAGCATTTT. The encoded protein is CASSSVRDRGRGSNQPQHF. The V gene is TRBV28, the J gene TRBJ1-5; 11 nucleotides line up with TRBD1. Germline V gene lookup returns CDR1 MDHEN and CDR2 SYDVKM. The junction had 12 bases not matched to a gene; V was cut back by 4 bases and J by 1 base. This CDR3 is 19 amino acids long.

V gene TRBV5-5 combines with J gene TRBJ2-7, with D tentatively TRBD1 or TRBD2 (5 bases each). V lost 0 bases and J 3 bases, leaving 13 bases between the germline ends. CDR3 size: 15 residues. Germline CDR1 reads SGHKS; CDR2 reads YYEKEE (reference sequence). DNA of the CDR3: TGTGCCAGCAGCTTGGGGGGGAATAGTGGCTACGAGCAGTACTTC. Translating it yields CASSLGGNSGYEQYF.